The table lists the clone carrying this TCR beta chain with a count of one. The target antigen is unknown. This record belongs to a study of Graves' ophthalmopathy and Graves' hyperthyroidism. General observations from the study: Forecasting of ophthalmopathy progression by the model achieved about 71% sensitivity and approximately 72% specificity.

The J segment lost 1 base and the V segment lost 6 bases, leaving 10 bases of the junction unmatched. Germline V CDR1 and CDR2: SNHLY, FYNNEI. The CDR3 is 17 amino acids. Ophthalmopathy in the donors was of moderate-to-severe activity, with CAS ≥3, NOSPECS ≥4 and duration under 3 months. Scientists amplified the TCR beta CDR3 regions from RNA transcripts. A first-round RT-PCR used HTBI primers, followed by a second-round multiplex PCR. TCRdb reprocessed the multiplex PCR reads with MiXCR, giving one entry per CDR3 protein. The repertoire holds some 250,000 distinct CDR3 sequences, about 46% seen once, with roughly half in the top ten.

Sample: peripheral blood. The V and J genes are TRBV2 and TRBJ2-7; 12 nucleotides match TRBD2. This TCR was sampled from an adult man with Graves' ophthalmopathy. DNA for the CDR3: TGTGCCAGCAGCACCGGACTAGCGGGGACCATTTCCTACGAGCAGTACTTC. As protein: CASSTGLAGTISYEQYF.